This TCR beta chain was retrieved from a study of blood T cell repertoires in COVID-19. V lost 1 base and J lost 6, with 6 bases in between. The CDR3 runs 12 residues. Germline lookup yields CDR1 PRHDT and CDR2 FYEKMQ (reference sequence). Here immunoSEQ multiplex PCR was the method, and the copy in TCRdb shows in-frame clones only, minus some. Among 200,000 to 250,000 clones listed, roughly nine tenths were seen once. The material sequenced was peripheral blood. The chain uses TRBV13 and TRBJ1-2, with D possibly TRBD1 on 5 matching bases. This clonotype was obtained from a man between 70 and 80 years old with acute or convalescent COVID-19. CDR3 sequence: CASSLAGDGYTF. CDR3 in DNA: TGTGCCAGCAGCTTAGCGGGGGATGGCTACACCTTC.